The 14 T cell receptor beta chains below were found in one sample sequenced in a study of Graves' ophthalmopathy and Graves' hyperthyroidism. Amplification of TCR beta CDR3 regions used RNA transcripts. The authors performed first-round RT-PCR with HTBI primers and then a second-round multiplex PCR. TCRdb reprocessed the multiplex PCR reads via MiXCR and lists one record per CDR3 protein. The table lists approximately 480,000 distinct CDR3 sequences, 14% of them singletons. The sequenced sample consisted of blood. All receptors come from a woman younger than 45 with Graves' ophthalmopathy.

There are many counts of this clonotype. The V call is TRBV7-9, the J call TRBJ2-5; either TRBD1 or TRBD2 may supply D (6 bases each). This CDR3 spans 15 amino acids. With 7 bases removed from V and 3 bases from J, the gap between germline ends came to 18 bases. In germline, CDR1 is SEHNR, CDR2 FQNEAQ (reference sequence). The CDR3 protein is CASTDVPGAKETQYF. The CDR3 DNA sequence: TGTGCCAGCACCGACGTCCCGGGGGCCAAAGAGACCCAGTACTTC.

This chain joins TRBV19 and TRBJ1-5; no clear D gene. Trimming pared 7 bases from V and 0 bases from J, leaving 13 bases between. Germline V lookup: CDR1 LNHDA, CDR2 SQIVND (reference sequence). The CDR3 loop spans 15 amino acids. CDR3 nucleotides: TGTGCCAGTACCCCAAATGGGTATAGCAATCAGCCCCAGCATTTT. Its translation is CASTPNGYSNQPQHF.

This clonotype was recorded many times. The CDR3 region has the DNA TGCAGCGCCGTTACAGGGGGGACCTACGAGCAGTACTTC. Its protein is CSAVTGGTYEQYF. This chain joins TRBV29-1 and TRBJ2-7; the match to TRBD1 covers 8 bases. The J segment lost 2 bases and the V segment lost 7 bases, leaving 7 bases of the junction unmatched. The CDR3 totals 13 residues. CDR1 SQVTM and CDR2 ANQGSEA come from the germline V gene.

This clonotype has only a few counts. This sequence joins TRBV19 and TRBJ2-2; unclear D gene. Deletions cut 4 bases from V and 0 bases from J, with 9 bases between. This CDR3 is built from 15 residues. Germline V CDR1 and CDR2: LNHDA, SQIVND (reference sequence). This CDR3 reads CASSNDPTNTGELFF. DNA for the CDR3: TGTGCCAGTAGTAATGACCCTACGAACACCGGGGAGCTGTTTTTT.

The genes are TRBV11-2 and TRBJ2-5, with D perhaps matching TRBD2 (7 bases). Deletions cut 4 bases from V and 4 bases from J, with 13 bases between. The CDR3 sequence is 14 residues long. Germline CDR1 and CDR2: SGHAT and FQNNGV. The DNA for the CDR3 is TGTGCCAGCAGCTCGGTGGGGGGGCCAGAGACCCAGTACTTC. Translation gives CASSSVGGPETQYF.

This clonotype was observed a few times. This chain uses TRBV11-1 with TRBJ1-1; possible D gene TRBD1, 6 bases. The CDR3 extends over 16 amino acids. Germline CDR1 is SGHAT and CDR2 is FQDESV (reference sequence). The V end lost 5 bases, the J end lost 0 bases, and 16 bases lay between the germline ends. The CDR3 DNA follows: TGTGCCAGCAGCCCTGGTGCGGGGGCCGTGAACACTGAAGCTTTCTTT. It yields the protein CASSPGAGAVNTEAFF.

This clonotype was observed many times. The junction differs from germline at one of its ends, possibly a read error. The chain uses TRBV2 and TRBJ2-7, with D perhaps TRBD2 (6 bases). The CDR3 length is 9 residues. CDR1 is SNHLY, CDR2 FYNNEI, per germline. CDR3 coding DNA: TGTGCCAGCAACCTGGGACTGCACTTC. As protein: CASNLGLHF.

This clonotype was counted many times. The chain employs TRBV19 and TRBJ2-5; D uncertain. The germline CDR1 and CDR2 sequences are LNHDA and SQIVND (reference sequence). The CDR3 has 13 amino acids. Between the trimmed V and J ends, which lost 3 bases and 0 bases, there was a span of 5 bases. The CDR3 region has the DNA TGTGCCAGTAGTATCCGGGACCAAGAGACCCAGTACTTC. Translating gives CASSIRDQETQYF.

This clonotype is a singleton in its sample. A much larger clonotype is one base distant, so this may be a read error. This is likely a read error, given that the CDR3 carries no conserved phenylalanine or tryptophan at its end. The chain employs TRBV5-1 and TRBJ1-1; 7 nucleotides align to TRBD1. Trimming removed 4 bases from V and 1 base from J; junction bases left unmatched: 7. Germline CDR1 is SGHRS and CDR2 is YFSETQ. The CDR3 covers 15 residues. CDR3 amino acids: CASSILQGTNTEAFL. CDR3 DNA: TGCGCCAGCAGCATCCTACAGGGGACGAACACTGAAGCTTTCTTG.

The gene calls are TRBV12-3 or TRBV12-4 and TRBJ2-7; 10 nucleotides line up with TRBD2. The CDR3 runs 15 residues. V was pared by 5 bases and J by 6 bases, with 10 bases of the junction left unmatched. The CDR3 reads CASSGGVAGGSEQYF. Here the CDR3 DNA reads TGTGCCAGCAGTGGCGGGGTAGCGGGAGGTAGCGAGCAGTACTTC.

In this sample, this clonotype turned up many times. The chain combines TRBV30 with TRBJ1-1; maybe TRBD1 (6 bases). CDR1 and CDR2 (germline): GTSNPN, SVGIG (reference sequence). The CDR3 is 15 residues long. Trimming removed 2 bases at V and 5 bases at J, with 18 bases between. CDR3 in amino acids: CAWSPRTALGTEAFF. CDR3 nucleotide sequence: TGTGCCTGGAGTCCTCGGACAGCTTTGGGGACTGAAGCTTTCTTT.

On this clonotype itself: This may arise from a read error, as a much more abundant clone is one base away. The chain employs TRBV27 and TRBJ2-7, with D perhaps matching TRBD1 (5 bases). Germline loops: CDR1 MNHEY, CDR2 SMNVEV (reference sequence). The CDR3 runs to 14 residues. CDR3 in amino acids: CASSSGHNIYEPYF. CDR3 sequence (DNA): TGTGCCAGCAGTTCCGGACATAACATTTACGAGCCGTACTTC.

This clonotype was seen at least ten times. The V and J genes are TRBV30 and TRBJ2-7, with D possibly matching TRBD1 (6 bases). The V end lost 2 bases, the J end lost 3 bases, and 20 bases lay between the germline ends. The V gene's germline CDR1 is GTSNPN and CDR2 SVGIG (reference sequence). The CDR3 length is 16 residues. The CDR3 sequence: CAWSPRKGQLGYEQYF. As DNA, the CDR3 is TGTGCCTGGAGTCCTCGAAAGGGACAACTAGGCTACGAGCAGTACTTC.

At least ten counts were recorded for this clonotype. The chain couples TRBV12-3 or TRBV12-4 to TRBJ2-5, with D possibly being TRBD1 (5 bases). The ends were cut back, 3 bases at V and 3 bases at J, with 8 bases in the middle. The CDR3 sequence is 13 residues long. The CDR3 sequence: CASSLGQKETQYF. The CDR3 nucleotides are TGTGCCAGCAGTTTGGGGCAGAAAGAGACCCAGTACTTC.